A selection of T cell receptor beta chains follows, all from one sample in a study of blood T cell repertoires in COVID-19. Here immunoSEQ multiplex PCR was the method, and the copy in TCRdb shows in-frame clones only, minus some. The repertoire holds over 90,000 clones, with approximately 79% as singletons. Sequenced: peripheral blood. Source of these receptors: a man between 65 and 79 years old with COVID-19, enrolled during active disease. CDR3s include the opening cysteine and the closing phenylalanine or tryptophan. The D gene is left open where the match is weak. The size of a clone is reported for some rows only, either as once, few or many, or as a class for expanded clones.

clone size	V gene	D gene	J gene	CDR3 length	CDR3 protein	CDR3 DNA
few	TRBV30	TRBD1	TRBJ2-7	14	CAWSVLRQGYEQYF	TGTGCCTGGAGTGTACTTCGACAGGGTTACGAGCAGTACTTC
-	TRBV7-9	TRBD1	TRBJ1-4	13	CASSRTGREKLFF	TGTGCCAGCAGCCGGACAGGACGGGAAAAACTGTTTTTT
-	TRBV5-1	-	TRBJ2-3	14	CASSLDRNTDTQYF	TGCGCCAGCAGCTTGGACAGAAACACAGATACGCAGTATTTT
once	TRBV6-6	-	TRBJ1-4	16	CASSLDATATNEKLFF	TGTGCCAGCAGTCTCGACGCCACAGCAACTAATGAAAAACTGTTTTTT
-	TRBV19	-	TRBJ2-1	14	CASSFQGSYNEQFF	TGTGCCAGTAGTTTCCAGGGATCCTACAATGAGCAGTTCTTC
once	TRBV9	TRBD2	TRBJ2-5	17	CASSETSGGPPGETQYF	TGTGCCAGCAGCGAGACTAGCGGGGGCCCTCCGGGAGAGACCCAGTACTTC
many	TRBV30	-	TRBJ1-4	11	CACRLRRKLFF	TGTGCCTGCCGACTACGGAGGAAACTGTTTTTT
medium-sized	TRBV7-7	-	TRBJ2-1	15	CASSRGTPFSDEQFF	TGTGCTAGCAGCCGAGGGACTCCGTTTTCCGATGAGCAGTTCTTC
-	TRBV6-5	-	TRBJ1-6	12	CASSYGGSPLHF	TGTGCCAGCAGTTACGGCGGATCACCCCTCCACTTT
-	TRBV30	TRBD1	TRBJ1-3	14	CAWTGGFSGNTIYF	TGTGCCTGGACAGGGGGATTCTCTGGAAACACCATATATTTT
-	TRBV6-2/TRBV6-3	TRBD2	TRBJ2-1	13	CASSDGGRVEQFF	TGTGCCAGCAGCGACGGGGGGAGGGTTGAGCAGTTCTTC
-	TRBV5-1	TRBD1	TRBJ2-1	14	CASRPRGGLDEQFF	TGCGCCAGCAGGCCGCGAGGGGGCCTCGATGAGCAGTTCTTC
few	TRBV7-2	TRBD1	TRBJ1-6	15	CASSWGTGEGSPLHF	TGTGCCAGCAGCTGGGGGACAGGGGAGGGTTCACCCCTCCACTTT
-	TRBV18	-	TRBJ2-6	16	CASSSSQFSGANVLTF	TGTGCCAGCTCATCCTCCCAGTTCTCTGGGGCCAACGTCCTGACTTTC
-	TRBV18	TRBD1	TRBJ2-2	15	CASSPQGANTGELFF	TGTGCCAGCTCACCACAGGGGGCAAACACCGGGGAGCTGTTTTTT
-	TRBV27	TRBD2	TRBJ2-7	15	CASSPLGAGGYEQYF	TGTGCCAGCAGTCCCCTGGGAGCGGGAGGCTACGAGCAGTACTTC
-	TRBV19	TRBD2	TRBJ2-3	18	CASSIEGTSGYSTDTQYF	TGTGCCAGTAGTATAGAGGGGACTAGCGGATATAGCACAGATACGCAGTATTTT
-	TRBV19	-	TRBJ2-7	14	CASTPAGGSYEQYF	TGTGCCAGTACCCCGGCTGGCGGGTCCTACGAGCAGTACTTC
-	TRBV9	TRBD1	TRBJ2-7	17	CASSVTPGDRGPYEQYF	TGTGCCAGCAGCGTAACCCCGGGGGACAGGGGTCCCTACGAGCAGTACTTC
-	TRBV10-3	TRBD1	TRBJ2-7	14	CAISPTGGGYEQYF	TGTGCCATCAGTCCGACAGGGGGAGGCTACGAGCAGTACTTC
-	TRBV9	-	TRBJ1-4	13	CASSRSTNEKLFF	TGTGCCAGCAGCCGGTCAACTAATGAAAAACTGTTTTTT
-	TRBV7-6	-	TRBJ2-2	15	CASSLARAGTGELFF	TGTGCCAGCAGCTTAGCCAGGGCTGGCACCGGGGAGCTGTTTTTT
few	TRBV7-2	TRBD2	TRBJ2-7	15	CASSPVSGGNYEQYF	TGTGCCAGCAGCCCAGTTTCGGGAGGGAACTACGAGCAGTACTTC
once	TRBV20-1	-	TRBJ1-2	14	CSASLRARAYGYTF	TGCAGTGCTAGTCTCCGGGCGCGGGCCTATGGCTACACCTTC
-	TRBV5-1	TRBD2	TRBJ2-3	16	CASSLGTSGTGDTQYF	TGCGCCAGCAGCTTGGGGACTAGCGGGACTGGAGATACGCAGTATTTT
-	TRBV9	TRBD2	TRBJ2-2	17	CASSAEMTSGMSGELFF	TGTGCCAGCAGCGCAGAGATGACTAGCGGGATGAGCGGGGAGCTGTTTTTT
-	TRBV5-1	TRBD2	TRBJ2-7	14	CASSRGGRTYEQYF	TGCGCCAGCTCACGGGGAGGGAGAACCTACGAGCAGTACTTC
-	TRBV5-8	-	TRBJ2-2	16	CASSLSSRGGTGELFF	TGTGCCAGCAGCTTATCTTCGAGGGGGGGAACCGGGGAGCTGTTTTTT
-	TRBV13	TRBD2	TRBJ2-2	18	CASSFPSGRARTTGELFF	TGTGCCAGCAGCTTTCCTAGCGGGAGGGCCAGAACAACCGGGGAGCTGTTTTTT
-	TRBV7-2	TRBD2	TRBJ2-1	15	CASSFQLAGANEQFF	TGTGCCAGCAGCTTCCAACTAGCGGGAGCGAATGAGCAGTTCTTC
once	TRBV4-1	-	TRBJ2-7	15	CASSQGGGLSYEQYF	TGCGCCAGCAGCCAAGGGGGTGGACTCTCCTACGAGCAGTACTTC
-	TRBV19	-	TRBJ1-2	14	CASSIAVPSGGYTF	TGTGCCAGTAGTATTGCAGTTCCCTCAGGTGGCTACACCTTC
-	TRBV28	-	TRBJ2-7	13	CASSGGPTYEQYF	TGTGCCAGCAGTGGGGGCCCCACCTACGAGCAGTACTTC
-	TRBV6-5	-	TRBJ2-3	15	CAIQPAGDPTDTQYF	TGTGCCATCCAACCAGCAGGGGATCCAACAGATACGCAGTATTTT
-	TRBV6-1	-	TRBJ1-3	15	CASSEGSQGWNTIYF	TGTGCCAGCAGTGAAGGCTCTCAGGGGTGGAACACCATATATTTT
-	TRBV10-3	-	TRBJ2-1	12	CAISESGGEQFF	TGTGCCATCAGTGAGTCAGGGGGTGAGCAGTTCTTC
-	TRBV19	-	TRBJ2-4	15	CASSTPGPKEDIQYF	TGTGCCAGTAGTACCCCGGGCCCTAAGGAGGACATTCAGTACTTC
-	TRBV7-2	TRBD1	TRBJ1-1	15	CASSFMTGVNTEAFF	TGTGCCAGCAGCTTTATGACAGGGGTGAACACTGAAGCTTTCTTT
few	TRBV19	-	TRBJ1-2	14	CASSSPRGLYGYTF	TGTGCCAGTAGTAGCCCTAGGGGACTCTATGGCTACACCTTC
-	TRBV28	TRBD1	TRBJ1-1	14	CATGQGPWDTEAFF	TGTGCCACCGGACAGGGACCCTGGGACACTGAAGCTTTCTTT
-	TRBV6-2/TRBV6-3	-	TRBJ2-1	16	CASSSSGTGGTNEQFF	TGTGCCAGCAGTTCCTCCGGGACTGGGGGTACCAATGAGCAGTTCTTC
once	TRBV3-1/TRBV3-2	-	TRBJ1-6	16	CASNLTGTDDNSPLHF	TGTGCCAGCAACTTAACCGGGACTGACGATAATTCACCCCTCCACTTT
medium-sized	TRBV5-6	TRBD1	TRBJ1-2	14	CASSTGTAFLGYTF	TGTGCCAGCAGCACGGGGACAGCCTTCCTTGGCTACACCTTC
-	TRBV15	-	TRBJ1-1	15	CATSRDLTVKTEAFF	TGTGCCACCAGCAGAGATCTAACTGTGAAAACTGAAGCTTTCTTT
-	TRBV29-1	TRBD1	TRBJ1-1	13	CSVGQVANTEAFF	TGCAGCGTCGGACAGGTCGCGAACACTGAAGCTTTCTTT
-	TRBV5-1	TRBD1	TRBJ1-6	18	CASSSRDRASSYNSPLHF	TGCGCCAGCAGCTCCCGGGACAGGGCTAGCTCCTATAATTCACCCCTCCACTTT
-	TRBV5-6	-	TRBJ2-2	14	CASSLDMNTGELFF	TGTGCCAGCAGCTTAGACATGAACACCGGGGAGCTGTTTTTT
few	TRBV7-3	-	TRBJ2-2	16	CASSLNGGANTGELFF	TGTGCCAGCAGCTTAAACGGAGGAGCGAACACCGGGGAGCTGTTTTTT
-	TRBV7-2	TRBD2	TRBJ2-3	16	CASSLRLSGVTDTQYF	TGTGCCAGCAGCTTAAGACTTAGCGGGGTCACAGATACGCAGTATTTT
-	TRBV12-5	-	TRBJ2-5	11	CASGLGQTQYF	TGTGCTAGTGGTTTGGGGCAGACCCAGTACTTC
-	TRBV28	-	TRBJ1-5	14	CASSPRGGRQPQHF	TGTGCCAGCAGCCCTAGGGGAGGACGGCAGCCCCAGCATTTT
-	TRBV10-3	-	TRBJ1-6	13	CAISEPGGTPLHF	TGTGCCATCAGTGAACCCGGGGGGACACCCCTCCACTTT
once	TRBV2	-	TRBJ2-7	15	CASSEAQGFAYEQYF	TGTGCCAGCAGTGAAGCCCAGGGTTTCGCCTACGAGCAGTACTTC
-	TRBV27	TRBD1	TRBJ1-5	15	CASSPPDRADQPQHF	TGTGCCAGCAGTCCACCGGACAGGGCTGATCAGCCCCAGCATTTT
-	TRBV28	-	TRBJ2-2	19	CASSLPLGQLISNTGELFF	TGTGCCAGCAGTCTTCCTCTGGGGCAGTTGATCTCGAACACCGGGGAGCTGTTTTTT
-	TRBV30	TRBD2	TRBJ2-1	15	CAWSAAGREIWEQFF	TGTGCCTGGAGTGCGGCGGGGCGGGAGATTTGGGAGCAGTTCTTC
few	TRBV19	TRBD1	TRBJ1-5	15	CASRGDRGPQGAQHF	TGTGCCAGTAGAGGGGACAGGGGCCCCCAGGGAGCCCAGCATTTT
-	TRBV24-1	-	TRBJ2-1	16	CATSAAPGLRDNEQFF	TGTGCCACCAGTGCCGCTCCGGGACTCCGGGACAATGAGCAGTTCTTC